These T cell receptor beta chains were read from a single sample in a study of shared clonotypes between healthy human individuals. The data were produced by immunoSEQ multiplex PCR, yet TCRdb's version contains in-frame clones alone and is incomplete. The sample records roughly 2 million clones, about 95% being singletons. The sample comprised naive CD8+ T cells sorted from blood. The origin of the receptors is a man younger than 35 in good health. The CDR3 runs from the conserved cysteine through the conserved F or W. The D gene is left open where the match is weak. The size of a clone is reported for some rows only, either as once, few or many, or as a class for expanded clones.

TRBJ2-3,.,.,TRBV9,TGTGCCAGCAGCGTAGCGTTGTTCACAGATACGCAGTATTTT,CASSVALFTDTQYF
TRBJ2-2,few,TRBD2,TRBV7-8,TGTGCCAGCAGCTTCATAGCGGGGCGGACCGGGGAGCTGTTTTTT,CASSFIAGRTGELFF
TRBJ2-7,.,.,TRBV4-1,TGCGCCAGCAGCCATGGGGGGTCAGGGGGCTACGAGCAGTACTTC,CASSHGGSGGYEQYF
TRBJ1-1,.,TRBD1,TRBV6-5,TGTGCCAGCAGCCAAACAGGGGGCTTCACTGAAGCTTTCTTT,CASSQTGGFTEAFF
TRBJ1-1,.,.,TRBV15,TGTGCCACCAGCAGAGATCGAAAGGAAGGGTTAAACACTGAAGCTTTCTTT,CATSRDRKEGLNTEAFF
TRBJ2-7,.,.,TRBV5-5,TGTGCCAGCAGCTCGATGGAGACCAGGGTCTCCTACGAGCAGTACTTC,CASSSMETRVSYEQYF
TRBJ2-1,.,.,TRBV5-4,TGTGCCAGCAGCCCCAACGTGGGAAATGAGCAGTTCTTC,CASSPNVGNEQFF
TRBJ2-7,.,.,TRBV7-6,TGTGCCAGCAGCCCGATTAAGCCGGACAACCCGGGTGTGGTATACGAGCAGTACTTC,CASSPIKPDNPGVVYEQYF
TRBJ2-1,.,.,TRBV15,TGTGCCACCAGCTATATTAGCGGTCGGTCCTACAATGAGCAGTTCTTC,CATSYISGRSYNEQFF
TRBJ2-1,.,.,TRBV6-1,TGTGCCAGCAGTGAAATTGTGACCGGTAGTGAGCAGTTCTTC,CASSEIVTGSEQFF
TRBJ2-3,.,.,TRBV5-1,TGCGCCAGCGGGCGGTTCGGTTCTGATACGCAGTATTTT,CASGRFGSDTQYF
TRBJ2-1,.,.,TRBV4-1,TGCGCCAGCAGCCCAGGAGGGCAGCCCGTTCCTCCGAGCTCCTACAATGAGCAGTTCTTC,CASSPGGQPVPPSSYNEQFF
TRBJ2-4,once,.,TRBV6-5,TGTGCCAGCAGACCCACTCGGGGACCCGGCATTCAGTACTTC,CASRPTRGPGIQYF
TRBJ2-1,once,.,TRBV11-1,TGTGCCAGCAGCTTAGCCTACCTTGATCAGGGGGGAGTATACAATGAGCAGTTCTTC,CASSLAYLDQGGVYNEQFF
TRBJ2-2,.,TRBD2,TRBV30,TGTGCTGCACAACGGACTAGCGGGGTTTCGGACGGGGAGCTGTTTTTT,CAAQRTSGVSDGELFF
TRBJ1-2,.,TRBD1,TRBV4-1,TGCGCCAGCAGCCCAATAGCCCCAGCAGGGGGATATGGCTACACCTTC,CASSPIAPAGGYGYTF
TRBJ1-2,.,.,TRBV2,TGTGCCAGCAGTGATGGGGTATGGTATGGCTACACCTTC,CASSDGVWYGYTF
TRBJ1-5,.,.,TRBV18,TGTGCCAGCTCACCGTCGGGGGGCGATCAGCCCCAGCATTTT,CASSPSGGDQPQHF
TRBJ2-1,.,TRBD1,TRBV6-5,TGTGCCAGCAGTTATTCGGACAGGAATGAGCAGTTCTTC,CASSYSDRNEQFF
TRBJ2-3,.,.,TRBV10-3,TGTGCCATCAGTGAGGCAGGGATACGACAGGAAGTGGGTACGCAGTATTTT,CAISEAGIRQEVGTQYF
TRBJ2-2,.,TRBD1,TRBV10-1,TGCGCCAGCGGTGGCGGGACAGGGGGTTCCGGGGAGCTGTTTTTT,CASGGGTGGSGELFF
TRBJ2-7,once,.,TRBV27,TGTGCCAGCAGCATAGGCGCCTACGAGCAGTACTTC,CASSIGAYEQYF
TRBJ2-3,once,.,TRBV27,TGTGCCAGCAGTTTTTTAGATACGCAGTATTTT,CASSFLDTQYF
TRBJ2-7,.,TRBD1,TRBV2,TGTGCCAGCAGTGAGGAAGACAGGGCACCCTACGAGCAGTACTTC,CASSEEDRAPYEQYF
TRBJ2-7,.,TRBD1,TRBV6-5,TGTGCCACGGATCCCCGACAGGGGCCTACCCCCCCCCAGTACTTC,CATDPRQGPTPPQYF
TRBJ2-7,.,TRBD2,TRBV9,TGTGCCAGCAGCGCAACCGGGACTAGCGGCTACGAGCAGTACTTC,CASSATGTSGYEQYF
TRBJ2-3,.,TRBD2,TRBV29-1,TGCAGCGTTGAGCGGACTAGTATCACAGATACGCAGTATTTT,CSVERTSITDTQYF